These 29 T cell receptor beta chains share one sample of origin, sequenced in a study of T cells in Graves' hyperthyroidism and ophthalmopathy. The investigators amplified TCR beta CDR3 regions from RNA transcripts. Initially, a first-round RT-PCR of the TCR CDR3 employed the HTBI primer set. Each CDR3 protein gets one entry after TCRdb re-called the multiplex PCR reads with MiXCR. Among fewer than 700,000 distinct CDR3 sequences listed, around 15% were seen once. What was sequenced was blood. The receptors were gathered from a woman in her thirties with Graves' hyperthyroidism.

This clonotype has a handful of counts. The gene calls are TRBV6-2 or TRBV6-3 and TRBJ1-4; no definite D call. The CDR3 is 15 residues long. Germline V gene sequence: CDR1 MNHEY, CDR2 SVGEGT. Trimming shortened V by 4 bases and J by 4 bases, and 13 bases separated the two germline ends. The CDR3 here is CASSFQEWGNEKLFF. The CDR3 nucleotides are TGTGCCAGCAGTTTCCAGGAGTGGGGTAATGAAAAACTGTTTTTT.

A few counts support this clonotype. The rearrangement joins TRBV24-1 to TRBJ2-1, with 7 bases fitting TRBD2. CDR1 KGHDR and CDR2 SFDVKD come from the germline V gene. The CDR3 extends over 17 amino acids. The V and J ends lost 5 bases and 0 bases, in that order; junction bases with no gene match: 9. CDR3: CATSAGGSGTSYNEQFF. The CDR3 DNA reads TGTGCCACCAGTGCCGGCGGCAGCGGGACCTCCTACAATGAGCAGTTCTTC.

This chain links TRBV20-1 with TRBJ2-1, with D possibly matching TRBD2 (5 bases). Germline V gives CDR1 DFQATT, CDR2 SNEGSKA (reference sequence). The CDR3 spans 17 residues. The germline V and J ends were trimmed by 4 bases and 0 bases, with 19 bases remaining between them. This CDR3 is CSANPGISATSYNEQFF. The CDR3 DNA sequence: TGCAGTGCTAATCCCGGGATTAGCGCCACCTCCTACAATGAGCAGTTCTTC.

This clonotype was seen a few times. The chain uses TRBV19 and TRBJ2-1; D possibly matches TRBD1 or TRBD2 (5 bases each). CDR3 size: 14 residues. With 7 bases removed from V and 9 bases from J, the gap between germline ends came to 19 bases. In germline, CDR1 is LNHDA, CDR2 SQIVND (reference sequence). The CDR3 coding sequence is TGTGCCAGTAAGGGACGGCCTCGATTCTTTGAGCAGTTCTTC. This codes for CASKGRPRFFEQFF.

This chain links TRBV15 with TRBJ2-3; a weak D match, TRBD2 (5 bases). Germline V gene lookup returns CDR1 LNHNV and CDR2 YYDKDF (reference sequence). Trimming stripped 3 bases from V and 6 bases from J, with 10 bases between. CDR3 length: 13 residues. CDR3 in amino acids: CATSSPPGDTQYF. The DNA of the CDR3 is TGTGCCACCAGCAGCCCTCCGGGGGATACGCAGTATTTT.

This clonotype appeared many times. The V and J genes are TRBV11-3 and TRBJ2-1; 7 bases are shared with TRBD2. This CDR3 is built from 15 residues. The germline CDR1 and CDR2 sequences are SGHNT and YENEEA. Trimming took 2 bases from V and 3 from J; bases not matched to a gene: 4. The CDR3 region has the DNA TGTGCCAGCAGCTTACTAGCGGACCTCTACAATGAGCAGTTCTTC. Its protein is CASSLLADLYNEQFF.

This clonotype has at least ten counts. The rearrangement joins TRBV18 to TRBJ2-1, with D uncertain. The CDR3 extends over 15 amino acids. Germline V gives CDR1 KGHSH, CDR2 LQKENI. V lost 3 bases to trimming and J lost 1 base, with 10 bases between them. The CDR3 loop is CASSPQDLSYNEQFF. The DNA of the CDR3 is TGTGCCAGCTCACCCCAGGACCTGTCCTACAATGAGCAGTTCTTC.

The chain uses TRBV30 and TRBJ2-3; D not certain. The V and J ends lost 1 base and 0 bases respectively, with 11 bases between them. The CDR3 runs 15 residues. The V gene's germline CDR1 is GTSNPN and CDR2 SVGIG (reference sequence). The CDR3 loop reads CAWSGSRPSTDTQYF. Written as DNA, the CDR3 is TGTGCCTGGAGTGGAAGCAGACCTAGCACAGATACGCAGTATTTT.

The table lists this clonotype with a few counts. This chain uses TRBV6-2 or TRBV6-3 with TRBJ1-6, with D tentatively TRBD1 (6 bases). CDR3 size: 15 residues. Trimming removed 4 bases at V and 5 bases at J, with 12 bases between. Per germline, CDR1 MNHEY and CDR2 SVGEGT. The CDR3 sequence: CASSFRQVDNSPLHF. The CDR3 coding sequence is TGTGCCAGCAGTTTCCGACAGGTTGATAATTCACCCCTCCACTTT.

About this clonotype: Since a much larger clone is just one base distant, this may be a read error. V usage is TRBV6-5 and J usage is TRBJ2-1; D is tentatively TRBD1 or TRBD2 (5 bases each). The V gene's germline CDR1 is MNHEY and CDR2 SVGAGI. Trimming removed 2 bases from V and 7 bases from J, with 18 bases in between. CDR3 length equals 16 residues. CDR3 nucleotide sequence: TGTGCCAGCAGTTACAGTTCGTCGGGACGGCTTAATGAGCAGTTCTTC. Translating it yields CASSYSSSGRLNEQFF.

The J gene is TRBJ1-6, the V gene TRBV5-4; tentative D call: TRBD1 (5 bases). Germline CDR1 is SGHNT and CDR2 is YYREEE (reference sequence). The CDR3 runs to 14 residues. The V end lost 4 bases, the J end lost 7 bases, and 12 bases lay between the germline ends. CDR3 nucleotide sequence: TGTGCCAGCAGCAAGGACACGGTAAATTCACCCCTCCACTTT. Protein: CASSKDTVNSPLHF.

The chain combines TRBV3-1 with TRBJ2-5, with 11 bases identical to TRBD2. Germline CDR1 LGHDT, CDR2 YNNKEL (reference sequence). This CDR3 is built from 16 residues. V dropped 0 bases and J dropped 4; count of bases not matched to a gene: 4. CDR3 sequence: CASSQDLGTSGETQYF. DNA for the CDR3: TGTGCCAGCAGCCAAGATCTTGGGACTAGCGGAGAGACCCAGTACTTC.

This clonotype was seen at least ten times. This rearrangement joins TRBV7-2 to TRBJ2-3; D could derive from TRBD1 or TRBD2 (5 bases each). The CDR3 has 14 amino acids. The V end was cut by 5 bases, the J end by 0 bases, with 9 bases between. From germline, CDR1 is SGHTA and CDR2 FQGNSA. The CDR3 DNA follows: TGTGCCAGCAGCCGGGACCATAGCACAGATACGCAGTATTTT. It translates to CASSRDHSTDTQYF.

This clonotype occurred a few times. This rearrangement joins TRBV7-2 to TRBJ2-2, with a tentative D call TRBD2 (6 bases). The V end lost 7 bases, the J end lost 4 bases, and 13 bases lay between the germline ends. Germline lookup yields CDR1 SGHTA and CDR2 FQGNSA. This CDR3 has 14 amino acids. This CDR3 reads CASTGLAPTGELFF. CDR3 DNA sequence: TGTGCCAGCACCGGGCTAGCGCCCACCGGGGAGCTGTTTTTT.

Here the CDR3 reads CASSRSGNLGNTIYF. The CDR3 DNA reads TGTGCCAGCAGTCGCTCTGGGAACCTGGGAAACACCATATATTTT. V gene TRBV6-1 combines with J gene TRBJ1-3; D is unclear. Germline V CDR1 and CDR2: MNHNS, SASEGT. V lost 5 bases and J 4 bases, leaving 15 bases between the germline ends. This CDR3 has 15 amino acids.

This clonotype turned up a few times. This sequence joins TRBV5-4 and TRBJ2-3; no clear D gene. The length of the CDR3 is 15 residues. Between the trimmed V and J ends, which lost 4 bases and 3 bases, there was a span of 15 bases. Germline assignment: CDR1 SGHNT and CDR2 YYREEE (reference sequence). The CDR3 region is CASSRLLTATDTQYF. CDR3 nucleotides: TGTGCCAGCAGCCGCCTCCTTACTGCGACAGATACGCAGTATTTT.

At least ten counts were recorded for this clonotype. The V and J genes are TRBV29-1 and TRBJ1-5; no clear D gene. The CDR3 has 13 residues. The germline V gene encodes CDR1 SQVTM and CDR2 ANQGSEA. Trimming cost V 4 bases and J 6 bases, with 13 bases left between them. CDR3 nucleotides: TGCAGCGTTGGACCCCGGGAAGGTCAGCCCCAGCATTTT. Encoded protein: CSVGPREGQPQHF.

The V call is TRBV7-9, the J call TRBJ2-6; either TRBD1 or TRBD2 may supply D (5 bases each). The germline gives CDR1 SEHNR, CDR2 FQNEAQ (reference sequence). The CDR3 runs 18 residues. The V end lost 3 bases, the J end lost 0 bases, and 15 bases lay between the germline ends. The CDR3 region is CASSFEGPPGSGANVLTF. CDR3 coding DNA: TGTGCCAGCAGCTTTGAGGGACCGCCTGGCTCTGGGGCCAACGTCCTGACTTTC.

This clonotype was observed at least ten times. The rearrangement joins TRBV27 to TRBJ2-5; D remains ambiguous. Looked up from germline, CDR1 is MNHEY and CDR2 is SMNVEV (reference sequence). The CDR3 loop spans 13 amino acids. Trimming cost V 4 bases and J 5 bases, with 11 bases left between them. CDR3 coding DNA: TGTGCCAGCAGTTCGGGTCCCTGGGAGACCCAGTACTTC. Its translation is CASSSGPWETQYF.

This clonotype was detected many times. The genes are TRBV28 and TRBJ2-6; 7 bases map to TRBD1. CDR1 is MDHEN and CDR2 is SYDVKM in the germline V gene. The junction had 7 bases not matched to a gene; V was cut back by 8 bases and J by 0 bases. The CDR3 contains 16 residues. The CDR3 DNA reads TGTGCCAGCTCCACAGGGGACCCCTCTGGGGCCAACGTCCTGACTTTC. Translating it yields CASSTGDPSGANVLTF. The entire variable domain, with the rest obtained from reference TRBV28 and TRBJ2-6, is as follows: DVKVTQSSRYLVKRTGEKVFLECVQDMDHENMFWYRQDPGLGLRLIYFSYDVKMKEKGDIPEGYSVSREKKERFSLILESASTNQTSMYLCASSTGDPSGANVLTFGAGSRLTVL.

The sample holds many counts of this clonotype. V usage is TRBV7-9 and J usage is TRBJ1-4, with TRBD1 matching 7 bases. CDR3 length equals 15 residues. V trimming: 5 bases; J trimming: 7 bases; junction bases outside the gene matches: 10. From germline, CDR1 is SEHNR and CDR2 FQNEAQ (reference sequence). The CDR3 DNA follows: TGTGCCAGCAGCAGGAAGAGACAGGGAGGTGAAAAACTGTTTTTT. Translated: CASSRKRQGGEKLFF.

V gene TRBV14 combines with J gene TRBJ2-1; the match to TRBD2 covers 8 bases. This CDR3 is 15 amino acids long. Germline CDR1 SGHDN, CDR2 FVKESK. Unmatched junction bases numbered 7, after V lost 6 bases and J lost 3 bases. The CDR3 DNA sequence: TGTGCCAGCAGTATGATCGCGGGAGGCTACAATGAGCAGTTCTTC. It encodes CASSMIAGGYNEQFF. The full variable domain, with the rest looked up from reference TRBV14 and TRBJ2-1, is EAGVTQFPSHSVIEKGQTVTLRCDPISGHDNLYWYRRVMGKEIKFLLHFVKESKQDESGMPNNRFLAERTGGTYSTLKVQPAELEDSGVYFCASSMIAGGYNEQFFGPGTRLTVL.

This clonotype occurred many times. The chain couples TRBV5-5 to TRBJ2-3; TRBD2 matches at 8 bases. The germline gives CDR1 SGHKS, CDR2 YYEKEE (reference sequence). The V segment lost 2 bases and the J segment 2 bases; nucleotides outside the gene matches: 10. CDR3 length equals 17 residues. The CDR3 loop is CASSLRSREELTDTQYF. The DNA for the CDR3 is TGTGCCAGCAGCTTACGTTCGCGGGAGGAACTCACAGATACGCAGTATTTT.

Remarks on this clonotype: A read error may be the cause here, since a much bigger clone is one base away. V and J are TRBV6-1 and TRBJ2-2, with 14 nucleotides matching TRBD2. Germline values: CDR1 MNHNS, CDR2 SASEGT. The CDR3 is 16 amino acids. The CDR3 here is CRTGTSGSGNTGELFF. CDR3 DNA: TGTAGAACCGGGACTAGCGGGAGTGGTAACACCGGGGAGCTGTTTTTT.

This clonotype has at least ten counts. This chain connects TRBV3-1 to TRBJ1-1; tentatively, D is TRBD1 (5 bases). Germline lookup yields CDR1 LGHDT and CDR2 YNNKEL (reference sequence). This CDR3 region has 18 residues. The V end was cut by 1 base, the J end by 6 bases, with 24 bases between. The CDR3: CASSQGPGRGPVSAEAFF. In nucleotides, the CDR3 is TGTGCCAGCAGCCAAGGCCCGGGCCGGGGACCTGTGTCTGCTGAAGCTTTCTTT.

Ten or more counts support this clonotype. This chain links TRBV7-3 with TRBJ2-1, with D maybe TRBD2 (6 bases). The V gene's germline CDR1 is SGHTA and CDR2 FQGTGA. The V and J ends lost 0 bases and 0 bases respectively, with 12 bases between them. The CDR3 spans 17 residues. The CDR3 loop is CASSLTFGGNSYNEQFF. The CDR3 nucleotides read TGTGCCAGCAGCTTAACGTTCGGCGGGAACTCCTACAATGAGCAGTTCTTC.

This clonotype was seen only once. This CDR3 is CASSLNAGGTYEQYF. The CDR3 nucleotides read TGTGCCAGCAGCTTAAATGCGGGAGGGACCTACGAGCAGTACTTC. The J gene is TRBJ2-7, the V gene TRBV7-3, with 9 bases lining up with TRBD2. Trimming at V came to 1 base and at J to 2 bases, leaving 3 bases not matched to a gene. The CDR3 consists of 15 residues. CDR1 SGHTA and CDR2 FQGTGA come from the germline V gene.

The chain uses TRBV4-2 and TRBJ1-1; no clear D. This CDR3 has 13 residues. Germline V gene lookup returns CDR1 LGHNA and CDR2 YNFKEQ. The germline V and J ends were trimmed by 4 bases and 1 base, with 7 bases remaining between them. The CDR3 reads CASSPPPNTEAFF. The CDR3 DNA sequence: TGTGCCAGCAGCCCCCCCCCGAACACTGAAGCTTTCTTT.

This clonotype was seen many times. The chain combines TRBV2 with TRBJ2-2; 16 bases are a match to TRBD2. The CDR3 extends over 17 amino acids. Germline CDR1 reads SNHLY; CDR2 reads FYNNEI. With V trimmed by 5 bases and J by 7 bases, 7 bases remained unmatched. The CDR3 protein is CASSPGTSGRAVGELFF. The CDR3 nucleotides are TGTGCCAGCAGTCCCGGGACTAGCGGGAGGGCCGTCGGGGAGCTGTTTTTT.